This T cell receptor (beta chain) was observed in a study of cytomegalovirus exposure and HLA in healthy donors. As regards this clone: What it binds is unknown.

General study points: There were some public TCRs occurring in many donors, but most TCR sequences were rare.

The CDR3 length is 15 residues. V lost 2 bases and J lost 8; bases outside the gene matches: 4. CDR1 is SGHRS, CDR2 YFSETQ, per germline. PCR involved 60 Vbeta and 13 Jbeta primers. Using immunoSEQ multiplex PCR, the repertoire was profiled, and TCRdb retains in-frame clones only, with some absent. The table includes roughly 110,000 clones, around 76% detected once. The sequence was collected from a man aged 25-45 years in good health and CMV-seropositive. Input material: PBMCs. The chain uses TRBV5-1 and TRBJ2-1, with 13 bases aligning to TRBD2. CDR3 loop: CASSLLAGGPDEQFF. CDR3 DNA sequence: TGCGCCAGCAGCTTACTAGCGGGGGGGCCAGATGAGCAGTTCTTC.